This T cell receptor (beta chain) originates from a study of cytomegalovirus exposure and HLA in healthy donors. Study background: Prior work identified 100 million to 130 million unique TCR beta sequences in some 180 million T cells.

Of note for this clone: What it recognizes is unknown.

The PCR contained 60 Vbeta and 13 Jbeta primers. TCRdb's copy holds only in-frame clones and misses some; the assay was immunoSEQ multiplex PCR. The data hold 200,000 to 250,000 clones, with approximately 80% observed a single time. General observations from the study: Roughly uniform depth of sequencing across donors was assumed in presence/absence analyses. The study flagged 150 to 200 TCR beta chains as cytomegalovirus-associated. There were three CMV-associated chains whose specificity for CMV antigens was confirmed in vitro.

This receptor was identified in a boy aged 2 to 9 in good health and CMV-seronegative. Sequenced material: PBMCs.

The CDR3 region is CASSLGGGPTPHF. The CDR3 DNA reads as TGTGCCAGCAGCTTGGGAGGAGGACCGACGCCGCATTTT. The V call is TRBV5-6, the J call TRBJ1-5; D not resolved. The germline gives CDR1 SGHDT, CDR2 YYEEEE. V lost 0 bases, J lost 15 bases, and 16 bases lay in between. This CDR3 comprises 13 residues.